This T cell receptor beta chain emerged from a study of T cell clonotyping in hematopoietic cell transplantation. V was clipped by 2 bases and J by 5 bases, with 11 bases between them. The germline V gene has CDR1 KGHSH and CDR2 LQKENI. The CDR3 length is 14 residues. The table lists this clone with a count of one. Its cognate antigen is unknown. Study-level points and caveats: Pathologically expanded recipient clonotypes increased progressively from day 30 to day 180 as diversity fell. Without cell sorting, CD4 versus CD8 contributions remain unresolved. At the given depth, recipient repertoires were over 95% de novo clonotypes.

Sequenced by immunoSEQ multiplex PCR; TCRdb stores in-frame clones only, minus some. The sample records roughly 4,700 clones, roughly 91% being singletons. Sequencing was carried out using peripheral blood mononuclear cells. The V gene is TRBV18, the J gene TRBJ2-3, with D unresolved. The receptor was derived from a man between 35 and 55 years old in good health. Some clones in this sample may be carry-over from other donors' samples. CDR3 nucleotides: TGTGCCAGCTCACCAGCCGGGCCCGGAGATACGCAGTATTTT. Its translation is CASSPAGPGDTQYF.